Each of the 32 T cell receptor beta chains below was sequenced from the same sample in a study of CD8 T cells in ankylosing spondylitis. For these TCRs, the target antigens are not known. Regarding the study as a whole: Within ankylosing spondylitis blood, a TCR beta motif made up of fewer than ten highly homologous variants appeared to be characteristic.

TCRdb analysed the 5' RACE reads with MiXCR anew, one entry per CDR3 protein. The sample holds 200,000 to 250,000 distinct CDR3 sequences, just under 7.5% seen once. Source material: blood, either unsorted or a sorted T cell fraction (not recorded which). The receptor set was obtained from a male donor with ankylosing spondylitis.

This clonotype has ten or more counts. CDR3 bases: TGTGCCAGCGCGACAGGGACAGGGAGCTACGAGCAGTACTTC. It translates to CASATGTGSYEQYF. This chain uses TRBV27 with TRBJ2-7; 9 bases fit TRBD1. Germline CDR1 and CDR2: MNHEY and SMNVEV (reference sequence). The CDR3 extends over 14 amino acids. V lost 8 bases, J lost 3 bases, and 8 bases stayed unmatched.

This clonotype appeared once. V gene TRBV4-3 combines with J gene TRBJ1-1, with 8 bases aligning to TRBD1. Germline trimming cut 1 base from V and 1 base from J; bases unmatched to any gene: 8. Germline V gives CDR1 LGHNA, CDR2 YSLEER. This CDR3 has 17 amino acids. Here the CDR3 reads CASSQGVRGQRNTEAFF. CDR3 sequence (DNA): TGCGCCAGCAGCCAAGGGGTCAGGGGGCAAAGGAACACTGAAGCTTTCTTT.

The table lists this clonotype with many counts. The CDR3 nucleotides are TGTGCCAGCACCGACCGGGTGTCAGGAGACTACGAGCAGTACTTC. Amino acid sequence: CASTDRVSGDYEQYF. This chain joins TRBV28 and TRBJ2-7, with no clear D. CDR1 and CDR2 (germline): MDHEN, SYDVKM. The germline V and J ends were trimmed by 7 bases and 3 bases, with 19 bases remaining between them. The CDR3 spans 15 residues.

This chain joins TRBV4-3 and TRBJ2-7; TRBD2 matches 8 bases. Germline-derived CDR1 and CDR2 are LGHNA and YSLEER. Trimming removed 2 bases from V and 4 bases from J; junction bases left unmatched: 10. CDR3 size: 16 residues. For the CDR3, the DNA is TGCGCCAGCAGCCAAACCCCGGGAGGGGGGCAATACGAGCAGTACTTC. This translates into CASSQTPGGGQYEQYF.

This clonotype was recorded a few times. The V and J genes are TRBV18 and TRBJ1-1; D is undetermined. Germline loops: CDR1 KGHSH, CDR2 LQKENI. V lost 2 bases and J lost 5, with 12 bases in between. This CDR3 spans 14 amino acids. CDR3 amino acids: CASSPRARDTEAFF. CDR3 nucleotides: TGTGCCAGCTCACCAAGGGCTCGGGATACTGAAGCTTTCTTT.

The rearrangement links TRBV18 to TRBJ1-2; D uncertain. Per germline, CDR1 KGHSH and CDR2 LQKENI. The CDR3 contains 15 residues. The ends were cut back, 1 base at V and 3 bases at J, with 12 bases in the middle. CDR3 nucleotides: TGTGCCAGCTCACCACTTAGTTTCCGGGACTATGGCTACACCTTC. Its protein product is CASSPLSFRDYGYTF.

This clonotype came up many times. The chain uses TRBV27 and TRBJ2-5, with TRBD2 matching 10 bases. The CDR3 runs 19 residues. In germline, CDR1 is MNHEY, CDR2 SMNVEV (reference sequence). V dropped 8 bases and J dropped 4; count of bases not matched to a gene: 22. Here the CDR3 DNA reads TGTGCCAGCGGACCAATAATCCACGTAGCGGGGGGTAGGAGAGAGACCCAGTACTTC. Residues: CASGPIIHVAGGRRETQYF.

The table lists this clonotype with many counts. The chain carries TRBV12-3 or TRBV12-4 and TRBJ1-1; TRBD1 might be the D (6 bases). CDR3 size: 14 residues. V lost 3 bases to trimming and J lost 3 bases, with 11 bases between them. The CDR3 DNA sequence: TGTGCCAGCAGTTTGAATTGGGGGCACACTGAAGCTTTCTTT. This encodes CASSLNWGHTEAFF.

The V and J genes are TRBV6-5 and TRBJ2-7, with unresolved D. The CDR3 extends over 14 amino acids. CDR1 and CDR2 (germline): MNHEY, SVGAGI. V was trimmed by 2 bases and J by 3 bases, leaving 11 bases between them. The DNA for the CDR3 is TGTGCCAGCAGTTACGGTGACTCCCACTACGAGCAGTACTTC. Amino acids: CASSYGDSHYEQYF.

This clonotype was recorded at least ten times. This chain uses TRBV6-2 or TRBV6-3 with TRBJ2-1; the D gene is possibly TRBD2 (5 bases). This CDR3 contains 15 residues. Trimming shortened V by 7 bases and J by 0 bases, and 13 bases separated the two germline ends. Germline values: CDR1 MNHEY, CDR2 SVGEGT. CDR3 nucleotides: TGTGCCAGCAAGGCGGGCCCCAGCTCCTACAATGAGCAGTTCTTC. It yields the protein CASKAGPSSYNEQFF.

This clonotype was found a few times. The chain carries TRBV12-3 or TRBV12-4 and TRBJ2-1; 9 positions match TRBD2. The CDR3 covers 16 residues. V was clipped by 5 bases and J by 2 bases; unmatched bases: 7. The CDR3 DNA is TGTGCCAGCAGTCCTATAGCGGGAGAGGCCTACAATGAGCAGTTCTTC. It translates to CASSPIAGEAYNEQFF.

This clonotype was counted a few times. The chain has TRBV24-1 and TRBJ1-1; no clear D gene. The germline gives CDR1 KGHDR, CDR2 SFDVKD. This CDR3 has 13 residues. Trimming pared 0 bases from V and 3 bases from J, leaving 4 bases between. The DNA of the CDR3 is TGTGCCACCAGTGATTTGGGGGACACTGAAGCTTTCTTT. This translates into CATSDLGDTEAFF.

This clonotype was detected ten times or more. V gene TRBV4-3 combines with J gene TRBJ1-1; D is perhaps TRBD1 (5 bases). Germline V CDR1 and CDR2: LGHNA, YSLEER. There are 16 residues in the CDR3. V shed 1 base and J shed 4 bases, with 16 bases lying between them. The CDR3 protein is CASSQAERGVVTEAFF. The CDR3 bases are TGCGCCAGCAGCCAAGCAGAAAGAGGGGTAGTCACTGAAGCTTTCTTT.

The chain carries TRBV29-1 and TRBJ2-6; D gene unclear. This CDR3 spans 12 amino acids. V lost 7 bases and J 0 bases, leaving 4 bases between the germline ends. Per germline, CDR1 SQVTM and CDR2 ANQGSEA. The CDR3 sequence: CSAYSGANVLTF. In DNA form, the CDR3 reads TGCAGCGCCTACTCTGGGGCCAACGTCCTGACTTTC.

The chain uses TRBV5-4 and TRBJ2-7; 7 bases fit TRBD1. Germline V gene data show CDR1 as SGHNT and CDR2 as YYREEE (reference sequence). There are 14 residues in the CDR3. V was clipped by 0 bases and J by 2 bases; unmatched bases: 2. DNA of the CDR3: TGTGCCAGCAGCTTGGGGGACAGTACCTACGAGCAGTACTTC. Amino acid sequence: CASSLGDSTYEQYF.

This clonotype was observed a handful of times. The rearrangement uses TRBV7-9 and TRBJ2-1, with D perhaps TRBD2 (5 bases). The germline gives CDR1 SEHNR, CDR2 FQNEAQ (reference sequence). V was cut by 5 bases and J by 0 bases, with 11 bases left in between. This CDR3 region has 15 residues. The CDR3 bases are TGTGCCAGCAGCGGGAGTCTTAGCTCCTACAATGAGCAGTTCTTC. This codes for CASSGSLSSYNEQFF.

Details on this clonotype: This could be a read error, since a much larger clone is one nucleotide away. The gene calls are TRBV9 and TRBJ2-1, with D perhaps TRBD2 (7 bases). The CDR3 is 15 residues long. Germline V gene sequence: CDR1 SGDLS, CDR2 YYNGEE. The ends were cut back, 0 bases at V and 3 bases at J, with 10 bases in the middle. In DNA form, the CDR3 reads TGTGCCAGCAGCGTAGAGGGGGGGCACTACAATGAGCAGTTCTTC. Translation: CASSVEGGHYNEQFF. The whole variable domain, filled in from reference TRBV9 and TRBJ2-1, reads DSGVTQTPKHLITATGQRVTLRCSPRSGDLSVYWYQQSLDQGLQFLIQYYNGEERAKGNILERFSAQQFPDLHSELNLSSLELGDSALYFCASSVEGGHYNEQFFGPGTRLTVL.

Comments on this clonotype: A read error may explain this, as a much larger clone is one base away. The CDR3 DNA reads as TGCAGTGCTAACGACAGGGCCTCCTGCGAGCAGTACTTC. This gives the protein CSANDRASCEQYF. J is TRBJ2-7 and V is TRBV20-1; 7 bases agree with TRBD1. The germline V gene has CDR1 DFQATT and CDR2 SNEGSKA (reference sequence). CDR3 size: 13 residues.

This clonotype was seen repeatedly, ten times or more. The chain has TRBV3-1 and TRBJ2-2; 7 bases match TRBD1. The V gene's germline CDR1 is LGHDT and CDR2 YNNKEL (reference sequence). Unmatched junction bases numbered 5, after V lost 7 bases and J lost 0 bases. The CDR3 loop spans 15 amino acids. For the CDR3, the DNA is TGTGCCAGCACCCGAGGGACAGCGAACACCGGGGAGCTGTTTTTT. Its translation: CASTRGTANTGELFF. The variable domain in full, with the rest retrieved from reference TRBV3-1 and TRBJ2-2, is DTAVSQTPKYLVTQMGNDKSIKCEQNLGHDTMYWYKQDSKKFLKIMFSYNNKELIINETVPNRFSPKSPDKAHLNLHINSLELGDSAVYFCASTRGTANTGELFFGEGSRLTVL.

The table lists this clonotype with a few counts. This chain joins TRBV27 and TRBJ1-6; D remains ambiguous. This CDR3 contains 15 residues. CDR1 is MNHEY, CDR2 SMNVEV, per germline (reference sequence). Trimming took 5 bases from V and 5 from J, leaving 13 bases between them. CDR3 protein: CASSLILGNNSPLHF. The CDR3, as DNA: TGTGCCAGCAGTCTCATCCTGGGAAATAATTCACCCCTCCACTTT.

This clonotype was counted many times. The gene calls are TRBV27 and TRBJ1-5; D gene uncertain. The germline V gene encodes CDR1 MNHEY and CDR2 SMNVEV (reference sequence). Trimming removed 4 bases at V and 4 bases at J, with 11 bases between. The CDR3 extends over 14 amino acids. The CDR3 is CASSYLGPNQPQHF. DNA of the CDR3: TGTGCCAGCAGTTACCTCGGGCCAAATCAGCCCCAGCATTTT.

There are many counts of this clonotype. The chain uses TRBV20-1 and TRBJ2-2; tentatively, D is TRBD1 or TRBD2 (6 bases each). CDR3 size: 14 residues. Germline V CDR1 and CDR2: DFQATT, SNEGSKA (reference sequence). With 1 base removed from V and 3 bases from J, the gap between germline ends came to 9 bases. The CDR3: CSARVGGDTGELFF. CDR3 sequence (DNA): TGCAGTGCTAGAGTGGGGGGCGACACCGGGGAGCTGTTTTTT.

This clonotype has a handful of counts. This chain joins TRBV7-9 and TRBJ2-2; D possibly corresponds to TRBD1 (5 bases). Germline V gene data show CDR1 as SEHNR and CDR2 as FQNEAQ (reference sequence). The length of the CDR3 is 13 residues. The V and J ends lost 5 bases and 4 bases respectively, with 8 bases between them. The CDR3 region has the DNA TGTGCCAGCAGCGGGGCCTTCACCGGGGAGCTGTTTTTT. Its translation is CASSGAFTGELFF.

This clonotype showed up many times. J is TRBJ1-1 and V is TRBV12-3 or TRBV12-4, with 7 bases that match TRBD1. There are 14 residues in the CDR3. With 2 bases clipped from V and 4 bases from J, the junction kept 4 bases outside the gene matches. This chain's CDR3 is CASSLPGGITEAFF. The DNA for the CDR3 is TGTGCCAGCAGTTTACCAGGGGGGATCACTGAAGCTTTCTTT.

Note on this clonotype: Since a much larger clone is just one base distant, this may be a read error. The rearrangement uses TRBV6-1 and TRBJ2-5; tentative D call: TRBD1 (7 bases). The V gene's germline CDR1 is MNHNS and CDR2 SASEGT. The CDR3 totals 17 residues. CDR3 sequence: CASSLSRGTALSETRYF. The CDR3 DNA reads as TGTGCCAGCAGCCTATCGCGCGGGACAGCGCTTAGTGAGACCCGGTACTTC.

At least ten counts were recorded for this clonotype. The chain uses TRBV2 and TRBJ1-5; D is possibly TRBD1 (5 bases). Germline assignment: CDR1 SNHLY and CDR2 FYNNEI. Trimming left V 6 bases short and J 1 base short, with 13 bases between. The CDR3 has 15 amino acids. CDR3 bases: TGTGCCAGCAGGTTGGGGACCCCAAGCAATCAGCCCCAGCATTTT. Encoded protein: CASRLGTPSNQPQHF.

This clonotype was seen ten or more times. The V gene is TRBV6-5, the J gene TRBJ2-5; D ambiguous. Germline V CDR1 and CDR2: MNHEY, SVGAGI. Trimming removed 0 bases at V and 4 bases at J, with 3 bases between. CDR3 length: 12 amino acids. The chain's CDR3 is CASSYSRETQYF. In nucleotides, the CDR3 is TGTGCCAGCAGTTACTCGAGAGAGACCCAGTACTTC.

This clonotype came up many times. V and J are TRBV5-1 and TRBJ2-1; D is unresolved. The CDR3 sequence is 12 residues long. From germline, CDR1 is SGHRS and CDR2 YFSETQ. The ends were cut back, 4 bases at V and 8 bases at J, with 10 bases in the middle. CDR3 sequence (DNA): TGCGCCAGCAGCCCGGTGTCGGATGAGCAGTTCTTC. Encoded protein: CASSPVSDEQFF.

This clonotype came up many times. CDR3: CSANEVQETQYF. CDR3 nucleotides: TGCAGTGCCAACGAAGTTCAAGAGACCCAGTACTTC. The chain has TRBV20-1 and TRBJ2-5; D uncertain. V was pared by 6 bases and J by 2 bases, with 10 bases between. Germline V CDR1 and CDR2: DFQATT, SNEGSKA (reference sequence). The CDR3 covers 12 residues.

In its sample, this clonotype was seen many times. CDR3 loop: CSARNRDNEKLFF. The CDR3 region has the DNA TGCAGTGCTAGAAACAGAGATAATGAAAAACTGTTTTTT. The chain joins TRBV20-1 to TRBJ1-4; no firm D call. Trimming stripped 2 bases from V and 4 bases from J, with 8 bases between. Germline-derived CDR1 and CDR2 are DFQATT and SNEGSKA (reference sequence). CDR3 length: 13 amino acids.

In this sample, this clonotype turned up a few times. V and J are TRBV7-9 and TRBJ1-5; D call uncertain. CDR3 size: 12 residues. Looked up from germline, CDR1 is SEHNR and CDR2 is FQNEAQ (reference sequence). V dropped 1 base and J dropped 6 bases, with 4 bases sitting between them. The CDR3 protein is CASSLESQPQHF. The CDR3 nucleotides are TGTGCCAGCAGCTTAGAAAGTCAGCCCCAGCATTTT.

This clonotype has a count of ten or more. The V gene is TRBV29-1, the J gene TRBJ2-3; D gene ambiguous. This CDR3 is 12 amino acids long. V was clipped by 3 bases and J by 6 bases, with 10 bases between them. CDR1 and CDR2 from the germline V gene are SQVTM and ANQGSEA. CDR3 sequence: CSVDLNEDTQYF. The CDR3 DNA reads TGCAGCGTTGATCTAAACGAGGATACGCAGTATTTT.